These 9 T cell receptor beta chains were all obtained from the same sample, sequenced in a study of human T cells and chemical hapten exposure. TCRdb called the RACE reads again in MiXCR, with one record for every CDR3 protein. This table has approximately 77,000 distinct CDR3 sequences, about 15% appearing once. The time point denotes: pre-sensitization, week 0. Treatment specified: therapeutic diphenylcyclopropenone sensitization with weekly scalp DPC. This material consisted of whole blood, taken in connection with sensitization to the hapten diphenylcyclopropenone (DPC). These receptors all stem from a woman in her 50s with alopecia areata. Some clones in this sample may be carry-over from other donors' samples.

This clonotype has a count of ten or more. CDR3 sequence: CASWGRGTDTQYF. CDR3 in DNA: TGTGCCAGCTGGGGGCGAGGAACAGATACGCAGTATTTT. The V gene is TRBV2, the J gene TRBJ2-3; the D gene is possibly TRBD1 (6 bases). V was cut by 8 bases and J by 3 bases, with 12 bases left in between. The germline CDR1 and CDR2 sequences are SNHLY and FYNNEI. This CDR3 is built from 13 residues.

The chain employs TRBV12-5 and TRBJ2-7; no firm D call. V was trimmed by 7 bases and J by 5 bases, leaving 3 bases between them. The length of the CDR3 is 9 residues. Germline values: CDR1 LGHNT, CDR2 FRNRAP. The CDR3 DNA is TGTGCTAGTGTAGACGAGCAGTACTTC. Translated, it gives CASVDEQYF.

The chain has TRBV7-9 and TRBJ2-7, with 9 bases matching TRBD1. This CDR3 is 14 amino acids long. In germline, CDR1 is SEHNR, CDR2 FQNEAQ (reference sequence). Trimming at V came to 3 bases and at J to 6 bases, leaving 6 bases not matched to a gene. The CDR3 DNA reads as TGTGCCAGCAGCTTTTCCACAGGGGGCGGCGAGCAGTACTTC. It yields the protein CASSFSTGGGEQYF. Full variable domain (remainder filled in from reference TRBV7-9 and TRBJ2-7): DTGVSQNPRHKITKRGQNVTFRCDPISEHNRLYWYRQTLGQGPEFLTYFQNEAQLEKSRLLSDRFSAERPKGSFSTLEIQRTEQGDSAMYLCASSFSTGGGEQYFGPGTRLTVT.

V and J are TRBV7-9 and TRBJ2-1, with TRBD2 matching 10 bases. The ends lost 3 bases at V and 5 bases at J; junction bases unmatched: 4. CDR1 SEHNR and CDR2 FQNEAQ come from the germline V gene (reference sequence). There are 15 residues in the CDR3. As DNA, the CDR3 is TGTGCCAGCAGCTTCATCCTAGCGGGAGACAATGAGCAGTTCTTC. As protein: CASSFILAGDNEQFF.

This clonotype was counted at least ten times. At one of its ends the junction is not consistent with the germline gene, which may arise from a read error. The CDR3 spells CASSLAGTDTQYF. DNA of the CDR3: TGTGCCAGCAGCTTGGCGGGAACAGATACGCAGTATTTT. This chain connects TRBV5-1 to TRBJ2-3; weak D call: TRBD2 (6 bases). The CDR3 loop spans 13 amino acids. Germline assignment: CDR1 SGHRS and CDR2 YFSETQ.

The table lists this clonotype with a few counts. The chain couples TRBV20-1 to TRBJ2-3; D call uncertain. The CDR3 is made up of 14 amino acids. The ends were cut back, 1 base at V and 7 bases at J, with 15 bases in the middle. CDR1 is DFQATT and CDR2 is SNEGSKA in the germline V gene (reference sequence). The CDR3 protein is CSARGGEVSNTQYF. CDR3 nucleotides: TGCAGTGCTAGAGGAGGCGAAGTCAGCAATACGCAGTATTTT.

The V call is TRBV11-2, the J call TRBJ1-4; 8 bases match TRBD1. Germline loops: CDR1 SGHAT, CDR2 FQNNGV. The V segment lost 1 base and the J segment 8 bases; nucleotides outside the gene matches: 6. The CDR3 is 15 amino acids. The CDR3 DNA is TGTGCCAGCAGCTTAGGCGGACAGGGAGGCGAAAAACTGTTTTTT. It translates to CASSLGGQGGEKLFF.

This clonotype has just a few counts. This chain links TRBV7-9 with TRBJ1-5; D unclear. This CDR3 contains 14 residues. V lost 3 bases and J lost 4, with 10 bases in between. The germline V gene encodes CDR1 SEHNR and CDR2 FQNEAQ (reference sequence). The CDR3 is CASSFISENQPQHF. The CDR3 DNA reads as TGTGCCAGCAGCTTTATATCAGAGAATCAGCCCCAGCATTTT.

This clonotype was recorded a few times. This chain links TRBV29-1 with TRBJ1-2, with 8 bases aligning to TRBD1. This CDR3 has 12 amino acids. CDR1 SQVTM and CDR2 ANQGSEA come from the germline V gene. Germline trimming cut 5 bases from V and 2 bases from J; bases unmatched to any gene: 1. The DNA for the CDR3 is TGCAGCGTTTACAGGGGGAACTATGGCTACACCTTC. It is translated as CSVYRGNYGYTF.